This T cell receptor beta chain is drawn from a study of T-cell memory formation after mild COVID-19. Overall study results and limits: Specificity for SARS-CoV-2 was not confirmed among the second-wave clones peaking on day 37. Contracting CD4+ clones sat mainly in CM and EM; CD8+ in EMRA. Pre-infection memory harbored some responding clones, suggesting cross-reactive memory joined.

Germline CDR1 SGHKS, CDR2 YYEKEE (reference sequence). This CDR3 contains 20 residues. V trimming: 4 bases; J trimming: 0 bases; junction bases outside the gene matches: 18. About this clonotype: Its antigen is not identified.

TCR alpha and TCR beta cDNA libraries with sample barcodes and UMIs came from 5'RACE using constant-segment primers. TCRdb used MiXCR to reprocess the 5' RACE reads, holding one entry per CDR3 protein. The table has under 5,000 distinct CDR3 sequences, roughly a sixth seen once. Material: PBMCs or a T cell subset sorted from them (not recorded which). The chain links TRBV5-5 to TRBJ2-1, with 8 nucleotides matching TRBD2. The TCR was taken from an adult who had mild COVID-19 (a few samples of this study predate the infection). Cell type and time point are not known. The CDR3 nucleotides are TGTGCCAGCAGCGCCCGGGGGGTAGTAGCGGGGACCAGCTCCTACAATGAGCAGTTCTTC. Translation gives CASSARGVVAGTSSYNEQFF.